This TCR beta chain was documented in a study of blood T cell repertoires in COVID-19. Study-level background: Whether acute or convalescent, the COVID-19 samples came from the United States, Italy and Spain.

The method was immunoSEQ multiplex PCR; TCRdb's version includes in-frame clones alone and lacks a portion of them. The repertoire holds about 250,000 clones, around 82% seen once, with approximately 4.4% in the top ten. Germline V gene sequence: CDR1 SGHRS, CDR2 YFSETQ. Trimming cost V 0 bases and J 5 bases; bases outside gene matches: 8. The CDR3 is 17 amino acids. Sequenced: peripheral blood. This rearrangement joins TRBV5-1 to TRBJ2-3, with 11 positions matching TRBD1. This sequence originates from a man aged 50-59 years with active or convalescent COVID-19. The CDR3 bases are TGCGCCAGCAGCTTGGAGTTCGGACAGGGGGCTAAAGATACGCAGTATTTT. As protein: CASSLEFGQGAKDTQYF.